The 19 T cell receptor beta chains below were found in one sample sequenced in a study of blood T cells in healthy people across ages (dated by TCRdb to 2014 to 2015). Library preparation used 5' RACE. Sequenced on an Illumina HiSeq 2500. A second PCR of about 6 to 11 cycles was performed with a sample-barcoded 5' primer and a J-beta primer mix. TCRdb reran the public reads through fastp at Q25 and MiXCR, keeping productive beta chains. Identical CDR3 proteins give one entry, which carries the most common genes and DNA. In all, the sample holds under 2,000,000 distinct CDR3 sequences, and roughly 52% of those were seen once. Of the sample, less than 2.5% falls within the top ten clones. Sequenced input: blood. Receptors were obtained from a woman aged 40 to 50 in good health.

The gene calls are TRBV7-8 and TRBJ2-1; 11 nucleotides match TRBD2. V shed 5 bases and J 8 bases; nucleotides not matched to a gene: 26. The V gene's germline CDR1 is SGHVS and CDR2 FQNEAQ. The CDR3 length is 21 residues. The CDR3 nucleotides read TGTGCCAGCAGCCATCAACTTAGCGGGGGGGCTTCCAGGGGCTCGGTGGATGAGCAGTTCTTC. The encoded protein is CASSHQLSGGASRGSVDEQFF.

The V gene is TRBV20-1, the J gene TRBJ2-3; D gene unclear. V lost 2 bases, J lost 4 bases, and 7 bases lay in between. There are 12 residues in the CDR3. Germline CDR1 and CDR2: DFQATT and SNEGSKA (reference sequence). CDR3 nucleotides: TGCAGTGCTAGAAAAAGGTCAGATACGCAGTATTTT. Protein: CSARKRSDTQYF.

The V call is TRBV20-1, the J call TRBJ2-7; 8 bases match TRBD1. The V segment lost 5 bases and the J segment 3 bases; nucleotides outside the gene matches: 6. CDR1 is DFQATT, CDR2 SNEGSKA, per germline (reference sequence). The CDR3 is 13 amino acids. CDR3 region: CSAPGQALYEQYF. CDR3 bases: TGCAGTGCTCCGGGACAGGCCCTCTACGAGCAGTACTTC.

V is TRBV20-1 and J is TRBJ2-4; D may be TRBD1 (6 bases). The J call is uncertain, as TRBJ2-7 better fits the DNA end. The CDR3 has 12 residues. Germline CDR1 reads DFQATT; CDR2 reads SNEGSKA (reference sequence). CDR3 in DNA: TGCAGTGCTAGGGGTAACAGGGCCGAGCAGTACTTC. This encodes CSARGNRAEQYF.

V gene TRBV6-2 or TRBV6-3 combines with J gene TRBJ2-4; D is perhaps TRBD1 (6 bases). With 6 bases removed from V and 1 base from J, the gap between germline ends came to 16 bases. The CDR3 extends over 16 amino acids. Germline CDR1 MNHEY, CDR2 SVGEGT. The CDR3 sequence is CASRQQGGDAKNIQYF. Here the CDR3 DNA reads TGTGCCAGCAGACAACAGGGCGGCGACGCCAAAAACATTCAGTACTTC.

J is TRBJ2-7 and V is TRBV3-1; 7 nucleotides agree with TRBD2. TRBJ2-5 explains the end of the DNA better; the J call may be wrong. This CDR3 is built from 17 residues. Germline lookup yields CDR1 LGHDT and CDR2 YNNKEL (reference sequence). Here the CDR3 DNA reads TGTGCCAGCAGCCCCCCTCCATCTACCGGGGGGAGAGAGACCCAGTACTTC. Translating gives CASSPPPSTGGRETQYF.

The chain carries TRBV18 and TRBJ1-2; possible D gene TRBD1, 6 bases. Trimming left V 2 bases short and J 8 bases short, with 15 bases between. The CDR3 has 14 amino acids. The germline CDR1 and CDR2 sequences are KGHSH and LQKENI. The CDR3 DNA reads TGTGCCAGCTCACCATTGGACAGTTCAGCGGGCTACACCTTC. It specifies CASSPLDSSAGYTF.

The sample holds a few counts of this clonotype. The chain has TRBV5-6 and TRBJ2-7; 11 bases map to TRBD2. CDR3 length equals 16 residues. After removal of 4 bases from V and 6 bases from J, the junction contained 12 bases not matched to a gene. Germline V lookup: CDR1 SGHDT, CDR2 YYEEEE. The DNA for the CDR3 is TGTGCCAGCAGCGATGCTAGCGGGGGGCGGCTACTCGAGCAGTACTTC. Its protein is CASSDASGGRLLEQYF.

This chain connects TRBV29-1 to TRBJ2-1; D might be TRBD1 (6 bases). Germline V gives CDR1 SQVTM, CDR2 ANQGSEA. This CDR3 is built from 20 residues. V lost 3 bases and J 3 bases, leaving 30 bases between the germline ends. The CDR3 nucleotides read TGCAGCGTTGAGCCGATAAGGGCCCAACGTAGGGGGAACGGCTACAATGAGCAGTTCTTC. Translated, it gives CSVEPIRAQRRGNGYNEQFF.

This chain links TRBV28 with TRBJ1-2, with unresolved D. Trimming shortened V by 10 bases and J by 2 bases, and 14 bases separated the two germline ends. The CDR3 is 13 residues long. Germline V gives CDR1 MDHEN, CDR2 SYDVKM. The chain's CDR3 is CATYERANYGYTF. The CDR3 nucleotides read TGTGCCACCTACGAGAGGGCGAACTATGGCTACACCTTC.

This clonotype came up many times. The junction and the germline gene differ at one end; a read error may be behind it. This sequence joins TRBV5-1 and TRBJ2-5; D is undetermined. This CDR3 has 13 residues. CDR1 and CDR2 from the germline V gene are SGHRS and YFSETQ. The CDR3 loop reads CASSLSSQETQYF. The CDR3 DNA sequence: TGTGCCAGCAGCTTGTCGAGCCAAGAGACCCAGTACTTC.

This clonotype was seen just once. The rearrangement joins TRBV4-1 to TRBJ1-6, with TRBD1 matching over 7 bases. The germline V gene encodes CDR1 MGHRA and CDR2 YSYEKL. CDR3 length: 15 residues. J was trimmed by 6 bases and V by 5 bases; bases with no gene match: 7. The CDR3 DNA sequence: TGCGCCAGCAGCTTGACAGGGCGGATTAATTCACCCCTCCACTTT. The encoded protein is CASSLTGRINSPLHF.

The DNA of the CDR3 is TGCAGTGCTTCCCTACGCCCAGGGACAGGGGATCAGCCCCAGCATTTT. It is translated as CSASLRPGTGDQPQHF. The V call is TRBV20-1, the J call TRBJ1-5; TRBD1 agrees at 10 bases. This CDR3 contains 16 residues. The germline V gene encodes CDR1 DFQATT and CDR2 SNEGSKA (reference sequence). After removal of 5 bases from V and 5 bases from J, the junction contained 12 bases not matched to a gene.

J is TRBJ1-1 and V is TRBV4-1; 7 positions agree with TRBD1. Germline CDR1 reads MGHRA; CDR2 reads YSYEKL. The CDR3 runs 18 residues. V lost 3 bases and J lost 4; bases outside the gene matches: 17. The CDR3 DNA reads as TGCGCCAGCAGCCAGGAAATCCAGGGGGGCGTCTTGGGCACTGAAGCTTTCTTT. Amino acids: CASSQEIQGGVLGTEAFF.

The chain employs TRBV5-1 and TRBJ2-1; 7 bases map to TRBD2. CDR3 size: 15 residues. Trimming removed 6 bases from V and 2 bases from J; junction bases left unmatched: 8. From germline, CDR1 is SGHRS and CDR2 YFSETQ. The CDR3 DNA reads TGCGCCAGCAAAGGGTCGGCGGGGGCCTACAATGAGCAGTTCTTC. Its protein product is CASKGSAGAYNEQFF.

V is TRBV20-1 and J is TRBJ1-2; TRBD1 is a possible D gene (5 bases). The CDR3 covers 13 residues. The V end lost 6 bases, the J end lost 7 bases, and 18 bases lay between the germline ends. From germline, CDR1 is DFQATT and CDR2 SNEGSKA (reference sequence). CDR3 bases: TGCAGTGCCCGAAGGGGATTAGGAGGTGGCTACACCTTC. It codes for CSARRGLGGGYTF.

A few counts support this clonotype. CDR3 residues: CASSAQGASTGELFF. The CDR3 DNA is TGTGCCAGCAGCGCCCAGGGGGCAAGCACCGGGGAGCTGTTTTTT. The chain employs TRBV4-2 and TRBJ2-2, with TRBD1 identical over 8 bases. Trimming took 5 bases from V and 4 from J; bases not matched to a gene: 6. There are 15 residues in the CDR3. Germline CDR1 LGHNA, CDR2 YNFKEQ.

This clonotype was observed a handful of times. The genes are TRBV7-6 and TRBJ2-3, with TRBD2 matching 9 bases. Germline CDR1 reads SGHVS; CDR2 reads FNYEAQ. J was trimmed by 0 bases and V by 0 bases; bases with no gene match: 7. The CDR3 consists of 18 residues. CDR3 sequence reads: CASSLAGGLAGSTDTQYF. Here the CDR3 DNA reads TGTGCCAGCAGCTTAGCGGGGGGGCTAGCGGGGAGCACAGATACGCAGTATTTT.

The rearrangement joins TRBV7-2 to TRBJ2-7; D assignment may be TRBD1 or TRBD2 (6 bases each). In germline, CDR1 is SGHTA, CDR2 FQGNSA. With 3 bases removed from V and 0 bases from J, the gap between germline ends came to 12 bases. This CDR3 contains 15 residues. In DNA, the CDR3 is TGTGCCAGCAGCTTGGATGCGGGACACTCCTACGAGCAGTACTTC. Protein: CASSLDAGHSYEQYF.